Below are 13 T cell receptor beta chains sequenced from a single sample in a study of blood T cell repertoires in COVID-19. Repertoires were generated with immunoSEQ multiplex PCR, while TCRdb's copy carries only in-frame clones and drops some. The repertoire holds approximately 230,000 clones, with approximately 83% as singletons. The sample taken for sequencing was peripheral blood. The receptors shown here come from a man older than 75 with acute or convalescent COVID-19.

The rearrangement joins TRBV6-6 to TRBJ1-2; the D gene is possibly TRBD1 (6 bases). Trimming stripped 8 bases from V and 7 bases from J, with 14 bases between. The CDR3 extends over 12 amino acids. Germline values: CDR1 MNHNY, CDR2 SVGAGI (reference sequence). In DNA form, the CDR3 reads TGTGCCAGCTCCACCTCCAGGGGTGGCTACACCTTC. Translation: CASSTSRGGYTF.

The V and J genes are TRBV2 and TRBJ1-6; D is unclear. Germline CDR1 SNHLY, CDR2 FYNNEI. V lost 6 bases and J 4 bases, leaving 10 bases between the germline ends. The CDR3 sequence is 14 residues long. The CDR3 nucleotides are TGTGCCAGCAGGGGGAGAGATTATAATTCACCCCTCCACTTT. Protein: CASRGRDYNSPLHF.

This sequence joins TRBV4-1 and TRBJ2-1, with 8 bases lining up with TRBD2. The CDR3 sequence is 16 residues long. The germline V gene has CDR1 MGHRA and CDR2 YSYEKL. After removal of 6 bases from V and 0 bases from J, the junction contained 7 bases not matched to a gene. CDR3 loop: CASRNRGGDSYNEQFF. The CDR3 DNA reads TGCGCCAGCAGAAATCGGGGGGGCGACTCCTACAATGAGCAGTTCTTC.

V gene TRBV29-1 combines with J gene TRBJ2-1; 8 bases line up with TRBD2. Unmatched junction bases numbered 8, after V lost 3 bases and J lost 7 bases. In germline, CDR1 is SQVTM, CDR2 ANQGSEA. The CDR3 loop spans 14 amino acids. The CDR3: CSVDGTSIRNEQFF. In DNA form, the CDR3 reads TGCAGCGTTGATGGGACTAGTATCCGGAATGAGCAGTTCTTC.

The chain employs TRBV5-5 and TRBJ2-7; TRBD2 matches at 10 bases. The CDR3 loop spans 19 amino acids. The V and J ends lost 3 bases and 0 bases, in that order; junction bases with no gene match: 15. Germline CDR1 and CDR2: SGHKS and YYEKEE (reference sequence). The CDR3 protein is CASSSVGGGLAPSSYEQYF. Here the CDR3 DNA reads TGTGCCAGCAGCTCCGTTGGTGGGGGACTAGCGCCGAGCTCCTACGAGCAGTACTTC.

CDR3 sequence reads: CASSLVRGRNSPLHF. CDR3 DNA sequence: TGTGCCAGCAGCTTAGTGAGGGGGCGTAATTCACCCCTCCACTTT. The rearrangement links TRBV7-9 to TRBJ1-6; 7 bases line up with TRBD1. The CDR3 runs to 15 residues. Germline values: CDR1 SEHNR, CDR2 FQNEAQ (reference sequence). V gave up 1 base and J gave up 6 bases; unmatched junction bases: 3.

The rearrangement joins TRBV19 to TRBJ1-2, with 12 bases fitting TRBD1. The V segment lost 5 bases and the J segment 8 bases; nucleotides outside the gene matches: 12. CDR1 and CDR2 (germline): LNHDA, SQIVND (reference sequence). The CDR3 has 16 amino acids. CDR3: CASSPGQGASGSGYTF. In DNA, the CDR3 is TGTGCCAGTAGTCCGGGACAGGGGGCATCTGGTTCGGGCTACACCTTC.

This clone showed up just a few times. This chain connects TRBV21-1 to TRBJ1-4. TRBV21-1 counts as a pseudogene. The CDR3 spans 14 residues. The CDR3 loop is CASRERDNCEKLFF. For the CDR3, the DNA is TGTGCCAGCAGAGAGCGGGATAATTGTGAAAAACTGTTTTTT.

The genes are TRBV5-1 and TRBJ2-3, with 10 bases aligning to TRBD2. CDR1 is SGHRS, CDR2 YFSETQ, per germline. J was trimmed by 5 bases and V by 2 bases; bases with no gene match: 5. The CDR3 runs to 15 residues. For the CDR3, the DNA is TGCGCCAGCAGCTTAGCGGGAGGGCCACAAGATACGCAGTATTTT. It is translated as CASSLAGGPQDTQYF. Variable domain in full (rest from reference TRBV5-1 and TRBJ2-3): KAGVTQTPRYLIKTRGQQVTLSCSPISGHRSVSWYQQTPGQGLQFLFEYFSETQRNKGNFPGRFSGRQFSNSRSEMNVSTLELGDSALYLCASSLAGGPQDTQYFGPGTRLTVL.

The chain recombines TRBV18 with TRBJ2-2, with D perhaps TRBD1 (6 bases). The ends were cut back, 3 bases at V and 0 bases at J, with 17 bases in the middle. Germline-derived CDR1 and CDR2 are KGHSH and LQKENI. CDR3 length equals 18 residues. This CDR3 reads CASSPPLGAPANTGELFF. CDR3 DNA: TGTGCCAGCTCACCCCCCTTGGGGGCGCCCGCGAACACCGGGGAGCTGTTTTTT.

The rearrangement uses TRBV28 and TRBJ1-5, with TRBD1 identical over 8 bases. The CDR3 covers 15 residues. V dropped 7 bases and J dropped 4; count of bases not matched to a gene: 9. Germline V gives CDR1 MDHEN, CDR2 SYDVKM. The CDR3 sequence is CASIPRGLGNQPQHF. The CDR3 DNA reads TGTGCCAGCATCCCCAGGGGGCTGGGGAATCAGCCCCAGCATTTT.

Details on this clone: Distinct nucleotide sequences in the sample also encode this CDR3. The chain is built from TRBV2 and TRBJ2-3; TRBD1 might be the D (6 bases). The CDR3 totals 11 residues. Germline V gene sequence: CDR1 SNHLY, CDR2 FYNNEI. Trimming pared 11 bases from V and 5 bases from J, leaving 11 bases between. CDR3 in amino acids: CAGQGLDTQYF. CDR3 DNA: TGTGCCGGTCAGGGGCTAGATACGCAGTATTTT.

This clone has only a few counts. As DNA, the CDR3 is TGTGCCAGCAGTGAGCCGGAGAAAAACTATGGCTACACCTTC. Residues: CASSEPEKNYGYTF. V is TRBV6-1 and J is TRBJ1-2; D uncertain. Germline CDR1 MNHNS, CDR2 SASEGT. V was clipped by 3 bases and J by 2 bases, with 10 bases between them. The CDR3 has 14 residues.